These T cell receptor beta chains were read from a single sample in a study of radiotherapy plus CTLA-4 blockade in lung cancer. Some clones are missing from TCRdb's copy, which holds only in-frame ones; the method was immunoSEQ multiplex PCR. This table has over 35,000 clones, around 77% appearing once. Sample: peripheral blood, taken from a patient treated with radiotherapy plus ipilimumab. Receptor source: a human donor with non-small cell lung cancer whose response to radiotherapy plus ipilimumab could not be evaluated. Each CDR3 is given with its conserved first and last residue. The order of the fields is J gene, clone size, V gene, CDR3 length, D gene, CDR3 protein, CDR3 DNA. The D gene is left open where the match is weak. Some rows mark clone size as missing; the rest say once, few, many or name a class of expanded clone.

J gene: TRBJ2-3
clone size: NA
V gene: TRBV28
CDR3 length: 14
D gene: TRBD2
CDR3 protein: CASSQTGLAATQYF
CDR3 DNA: TGTGCCAGCAGTCAGACAGGACTAGCAGCCACGCAGTATTTT

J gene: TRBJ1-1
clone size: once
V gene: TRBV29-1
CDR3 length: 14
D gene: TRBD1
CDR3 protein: CSVELDRVNTEAFF
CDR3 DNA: TGCAGCGTTGAATTGGACAGGGTGAACACTGAAGCTTTCTTT

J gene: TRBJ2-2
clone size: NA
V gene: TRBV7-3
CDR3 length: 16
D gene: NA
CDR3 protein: CASSPPGGLNTGELFF
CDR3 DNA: TGTGCCAGCAGCCCTCCAGGGGGACTGAACACCGGGGAGCTGTTTTTT

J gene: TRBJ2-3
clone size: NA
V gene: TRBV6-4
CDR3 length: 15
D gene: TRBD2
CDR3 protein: CASSLLAGSADTQYF
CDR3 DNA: TGTGCCAGCAGTTTACTAGCGGGGTCGGCGGATACGCAGTATTTT

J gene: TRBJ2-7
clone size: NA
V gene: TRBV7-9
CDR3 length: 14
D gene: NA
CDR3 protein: CASSLNGVSYEQYF
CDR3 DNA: TGTGCCAGCAGCTTAAACGGGGTCTCCTACGAGCAGTACTTC

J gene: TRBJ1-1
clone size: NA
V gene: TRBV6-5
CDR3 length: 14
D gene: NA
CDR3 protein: CASSTEGRYAEAFF
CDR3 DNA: TGTGCCAGCAGCACCGAGGGGAGGTATGCTGAAGCTTTCTTT

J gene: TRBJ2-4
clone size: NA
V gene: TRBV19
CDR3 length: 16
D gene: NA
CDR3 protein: CASSANLGQGFGIQYF
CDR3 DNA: TGTGCCAGTAGTGCCAACCTGGGGCAAGGGTTTGGCATTCAGTACTTC

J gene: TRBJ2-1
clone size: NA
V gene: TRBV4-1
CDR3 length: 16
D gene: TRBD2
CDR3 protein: CASSQEIAGSYNEQFF
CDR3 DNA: TGCGCCAGCAGCCAAGAAATAGCGGGATCATACAATGAGCAGTTCTTC

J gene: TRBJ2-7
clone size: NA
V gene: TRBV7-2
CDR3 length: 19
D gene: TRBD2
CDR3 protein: CASSSGFGLAGGPEDEQYF
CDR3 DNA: TGTGCCAGCAGCTCGGGGTTCGGGCTAGCGGGGGGACCTGAAGACGAGCAGTACTTC

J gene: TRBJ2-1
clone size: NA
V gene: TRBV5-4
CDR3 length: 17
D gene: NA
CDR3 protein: CASTDRSGSGPYNEQFF
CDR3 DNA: TGTGCCAGCACCGACAGATCTGGGTCCGGACCCTACAATGAGCAGTTCTTC

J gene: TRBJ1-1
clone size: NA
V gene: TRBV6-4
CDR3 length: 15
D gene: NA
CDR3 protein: CASSDPGNGVTEAFF
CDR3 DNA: TGTGCCAGCAGTGACCCAGGGAATGGTGTAACTGAAGCTTTCTTT

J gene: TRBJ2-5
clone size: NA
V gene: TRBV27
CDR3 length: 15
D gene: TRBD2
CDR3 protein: CASRSRLAGQETQYF
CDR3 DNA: TGTGCCAGCAGATCCCGGCTAGCGGGCCAAGAGACCCAGTACTTC

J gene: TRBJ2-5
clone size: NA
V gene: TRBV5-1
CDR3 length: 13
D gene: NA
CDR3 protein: CASSFSGRETQYF
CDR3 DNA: TGCGCCAGCAGCTTTTCAGGAAGAGAGACCCAGTACTTC

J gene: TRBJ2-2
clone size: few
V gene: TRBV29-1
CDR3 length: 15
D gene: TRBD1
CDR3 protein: CSVLTGGSFTGELFF
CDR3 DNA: TGCAGCGTCCTAACAGGGGGCTCGTTCACCGGGGAGCTGTTTTTT

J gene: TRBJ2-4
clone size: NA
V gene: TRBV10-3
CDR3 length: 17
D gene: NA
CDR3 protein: CAISDSPLTRGKNIQYF
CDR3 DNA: TGTGCCATCAGTGATAGTCCCTTGACGAGAGGCAAAAACATTCAGTACTTC

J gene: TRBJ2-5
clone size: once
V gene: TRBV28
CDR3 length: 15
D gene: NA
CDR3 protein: CATQWRPEVRETQYF
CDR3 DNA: TGTGCCACCCAGTGGAGGCCCGAGGTTCGAGAGACCCAGTACTTC

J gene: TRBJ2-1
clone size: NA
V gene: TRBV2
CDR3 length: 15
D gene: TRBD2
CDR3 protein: CASNIELAGDNEQFF
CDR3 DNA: TGTGCCAGCAATATTGAATTAGCGGGAGACAATGAGCAGTTCTTC

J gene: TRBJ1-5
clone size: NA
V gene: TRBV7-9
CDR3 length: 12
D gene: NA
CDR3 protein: CASSLGTQPQHF
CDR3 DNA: TGTGCCAGCAGCTTAGGGACACAGCCCCAGCATTTT

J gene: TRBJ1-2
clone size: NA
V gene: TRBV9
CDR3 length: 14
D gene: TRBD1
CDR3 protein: CASSVGQGNYGYTF
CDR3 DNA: TGTGCCAGCAGCGTTGGACAGGGGAACTATGGCTACACCTTC

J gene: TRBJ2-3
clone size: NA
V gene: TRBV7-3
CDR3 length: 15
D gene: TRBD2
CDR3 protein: CASSLRLAGTDTQYF
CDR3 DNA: TGTGCCAGCAGCTTACGACTAGCGGGCACAGATACGCAGTATTTT

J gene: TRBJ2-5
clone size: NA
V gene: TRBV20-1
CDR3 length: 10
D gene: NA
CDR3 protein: CSAPSGTQYF
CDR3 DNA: TGCAGTGCCCCGTCGGGGACCCAGTACTTC

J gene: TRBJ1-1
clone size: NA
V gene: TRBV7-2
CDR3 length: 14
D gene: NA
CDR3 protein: CASSLSQGITEAFF
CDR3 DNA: TGTGCCAGCAGCTTAAGCCAGGGCATCACTGAAGCTTTCTTT

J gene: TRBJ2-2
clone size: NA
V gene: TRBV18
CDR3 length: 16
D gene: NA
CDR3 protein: CASSPGSGTRGGELFF
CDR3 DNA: TGTGCCAGCTCACCGGGCTCCGGGACACGAGGCGGGGAGCTGTTTTTT

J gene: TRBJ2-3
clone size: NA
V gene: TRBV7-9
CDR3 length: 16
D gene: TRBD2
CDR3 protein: CASSLPGTSGTDTQYF
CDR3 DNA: TGTGCCAGCAGCTTGCCCGGGACTAGCGGCACAGATACGCAGTATTTT

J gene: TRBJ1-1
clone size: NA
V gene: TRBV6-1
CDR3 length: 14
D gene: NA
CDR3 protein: CASRVYSGNTEAFF
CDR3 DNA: TGTGCCAGCAGGGTATATTCAGGGAACACTGAAGCTTTCTTT

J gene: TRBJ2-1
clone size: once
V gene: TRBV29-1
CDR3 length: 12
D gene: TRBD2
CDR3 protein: CSAASGPNEQFF
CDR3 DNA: TGCAGCGCTGCTAGCGGTCCCAATGAGCAGTTCTTC

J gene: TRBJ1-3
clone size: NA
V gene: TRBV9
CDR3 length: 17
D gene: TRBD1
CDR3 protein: CASSVVPDRAGGNTIYF
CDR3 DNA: TGTGCCAGCAGCGTAGTCCCGGACAGGGCGGGAGGAAACACCATATATTTT

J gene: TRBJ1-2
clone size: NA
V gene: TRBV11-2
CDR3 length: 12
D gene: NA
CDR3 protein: CASSKALYGYTF
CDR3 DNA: TGTGCCAGCAGCAAAGCTCTCTATGGCTACACCTTC

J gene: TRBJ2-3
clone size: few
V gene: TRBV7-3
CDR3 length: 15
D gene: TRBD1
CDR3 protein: CASSLNRGLSDTQYF
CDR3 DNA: TGTGCCAGCAGCTTGAACAGGGGGCTGTCAGATACGCAGTATTTT

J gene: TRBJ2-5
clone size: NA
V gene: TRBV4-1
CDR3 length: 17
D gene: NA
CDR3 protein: CASSQDRARGSQETQYF
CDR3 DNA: TGCGCCAGCAGCCAAGACCGAGCGAGAGGGAGCCAAGAGACCCAGTACTTC

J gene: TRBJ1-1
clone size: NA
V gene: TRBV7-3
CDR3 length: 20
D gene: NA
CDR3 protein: CASSPTPATSYGGLNTEAFF
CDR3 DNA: TGTGCCAGCAGCCCTACACCCGCGACTTCCTACGGCGGTCTAAACACTGAAGCTTTCTTT

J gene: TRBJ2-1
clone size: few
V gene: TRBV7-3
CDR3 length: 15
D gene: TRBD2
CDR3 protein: CASSREGGEANEQFF
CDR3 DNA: TGTGCCAGCAGCCGGGAGGGGGGAGAAGCCAATGAGCAGTTCTTC

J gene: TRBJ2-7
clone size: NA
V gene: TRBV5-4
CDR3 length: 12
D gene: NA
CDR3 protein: CASSLVSGEQYF
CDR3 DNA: TGTGCCAGCAGCTTGGTTAGCGGCGAGCAGTACTTC

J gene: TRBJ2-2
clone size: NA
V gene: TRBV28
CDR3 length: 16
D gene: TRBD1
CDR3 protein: CASSPRDRAPTGELFF
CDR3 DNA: TGTGCCAGCAGTCCTAGGGACAGGGCCCCCACCGGGGAGCTGTTTTTT

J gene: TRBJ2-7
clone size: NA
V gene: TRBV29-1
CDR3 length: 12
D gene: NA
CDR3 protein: CSAAWGGRERYF
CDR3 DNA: TGCAGCGCCGCCTGGGGGGGGCGGGAGCGGTACTTC

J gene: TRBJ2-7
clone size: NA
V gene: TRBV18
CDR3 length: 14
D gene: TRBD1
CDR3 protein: CASSPVTGGTEQYF
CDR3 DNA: TGTGCCAGCTCACCAGTCACAGGGGGTACCGAGCAGTACTTC

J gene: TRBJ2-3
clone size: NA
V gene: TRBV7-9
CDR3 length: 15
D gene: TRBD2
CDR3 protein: CASSERRGSTDTQYF
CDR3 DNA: TGTGCCAGCAGCGAACGGCGGGGGAGCACAGATACGCAGTATTTT

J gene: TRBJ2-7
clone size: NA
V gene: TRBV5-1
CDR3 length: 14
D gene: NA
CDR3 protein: CASSPDGVGYEQYF
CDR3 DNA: TGCGCCAGCAGCCCCGACGGGGTAGGATACGAGCAGTACTTC

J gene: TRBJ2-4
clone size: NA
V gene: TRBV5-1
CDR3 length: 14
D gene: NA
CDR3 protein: CASSAALSGNIQYF
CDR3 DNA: TGCGCCAGCAGCGCCGCGTTGAGCGGGAACATTCAGTACTTC

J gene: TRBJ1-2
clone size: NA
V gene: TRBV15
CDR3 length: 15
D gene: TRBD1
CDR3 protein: CATSGWTGEGYGYTF
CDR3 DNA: TGTGCCACCAGCGGATGGACAGGGGAGGGCTATGGCTACACCTTC

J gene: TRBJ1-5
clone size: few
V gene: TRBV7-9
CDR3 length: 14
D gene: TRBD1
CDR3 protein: CASSSTGPNQPQHF
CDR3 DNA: TGTGCCAGCAGCTCGACAGGGCCCAATCAGCCCCAGCATTTT

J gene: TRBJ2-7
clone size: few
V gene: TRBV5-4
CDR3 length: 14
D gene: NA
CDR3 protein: CASSLGGDNSEQYF
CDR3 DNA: TGTGCCAGCAGCTTGGGGGGAGACAACTCCGAGCAGTACTTC

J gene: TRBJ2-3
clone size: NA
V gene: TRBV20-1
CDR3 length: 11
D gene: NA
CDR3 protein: CSASHTDTQYF
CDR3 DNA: TGCAGTGCTAGCCACACAGATACGCAGTATTTT

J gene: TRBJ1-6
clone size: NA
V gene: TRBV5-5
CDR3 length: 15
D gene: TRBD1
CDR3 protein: CASSSRTGGSSPLHF
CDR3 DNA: TGTGCCAGCAGCTCGCGGACAGGAGGAAGTTCACCCCTCCACTTT

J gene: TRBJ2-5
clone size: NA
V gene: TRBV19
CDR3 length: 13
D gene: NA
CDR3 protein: CASSPHQVETQYF
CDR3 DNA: TGTGCCAGTAGTCCACACCAAGTGGAGACCCAGTACTTC

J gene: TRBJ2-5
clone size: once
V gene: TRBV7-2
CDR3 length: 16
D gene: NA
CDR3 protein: CASSLAGLKLQETQYF
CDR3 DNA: TGTGCCAGCAGCTTAGCGGGACTTAAGCTCCAAGAGACCCAGTACTTC

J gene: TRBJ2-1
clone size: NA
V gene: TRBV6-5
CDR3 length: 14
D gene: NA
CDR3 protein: CASRVTSTYNEQFF
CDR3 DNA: TGTGCCAGCAGAGTAACTAGTACCTACAATGAGCAGTTCTTC

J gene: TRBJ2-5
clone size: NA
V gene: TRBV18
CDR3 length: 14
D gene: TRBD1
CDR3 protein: CASSPTGDQETQYF
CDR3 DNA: TGTGCCAGCTCACCGACAGGGGACCAAGAGACCCAGTACTTC

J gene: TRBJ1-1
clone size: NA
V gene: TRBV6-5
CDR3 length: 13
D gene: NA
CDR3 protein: CASRLTVNTEAFF
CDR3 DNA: TGTGCCAGCAGACTGACAGTTAACACTGAAGCTTTCTTT

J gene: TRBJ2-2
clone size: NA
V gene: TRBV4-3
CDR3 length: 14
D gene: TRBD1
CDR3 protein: CASSQTGGTGELFF
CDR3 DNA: TGCGCCAGCAGCCAGACAGGGGGAACCGGGGAGCTGTTTTTT